A single sample gave rise to the 28 T cell receptor beta chains below, sequenced in a study of T cells in Graves' hyperthyroidism and ophthalmopathy. RNA transcripts were the template for amplifying TCR beta CDR3 regions. The HTBI primer set served for first-round RT-PCR of the TCR CDR3. Using its own MiXCR run on the multiplex PCR reads, TCRdb lists one record per CDR3 protein. The sample includes 500,000 or so distinct CDR3 sequences, around 16% of them seen just once. Sample: blood. The source is a woman aged 30 to 39 with Graves' ophthalmopathy.

This clonotype was seen ten or more times. The chain recombines TRBV7-3 with TRBJ2-3, with D possibly TRBD2 on 6 matching bases. The CDR3 spans 15 residues. The germline CDR1 and CDR2 sequences are SGHTA and FQGTGA. The V end lost 3 bases, the J end lost 0 bases, and 10 bases lay between the germline ends. CDR3 sequence: CASSFAGSSTDTQYF. For the CDR3, the DNA is TGTGCCAGCAGCTTTGCCGGGAGTAGCACAGATACGCAGTATTTT.

At least ten counts were recorded for this clonotype. This rearrangement joins TRBV6-1 to TRBJ1-2, with D perhaps matching TRBD1 (5 bases). CDR1 and CDR2 (germline): MNHNS, SASEGT. The germline V and J ends were trimmed by 1 base and 1 base, with 10 bases remaining between them. CDR3 length: 15 residues. CDR3 in amino acids: CASSEGWGSNYGYTF. The CDR3 nucleotides read TGTGCCAGCAGTGAAGGATGGGGCAGTAACTATGGCTACACCTTC.

This clonotype was seen a few times. The V and J genes are TRBV20-1 and TRBJ1-2, with D possibly being TRBD1 (5 bases). The CDR3 loop spans 13 amino acids. V was trimmed by 3 bases and J by 2 bases, leaving 10 bases between them. Germline V gene sequence: CDR1 DFQATT, CDR2 SNEGSKA (reference sequence). The CDR3 DNA is TGCAGTGCTAGGGTTTGGGACAACTATGGCTACACCTTC. This sequence encodes CSARVWDNYGYTF.

This clonotype was seen ten or more times. The rearrangement uses TRBV24-1 and TRBJ2-1; either TRBD1 or TRBD2 may supply D (5 bases each). The V gene lost 4 bases and the J gene lost 8 bases, with 20 bases spanning the gap. The germline V gene has CDR1 KGHDR and CDR2 SFDVKD. The CDR3 sequence is 16 residues long. Written as DNA, the CDR3 is TGTGCCACCAGTGACCCCTCTGGAGGCAGAGGGGATGAGCAGTTCTTC. Amino acid sequence: CATSDPSGGRGDEQFF.

This clonotype was counted at least ten times. The chain employs TRBV20-1 and TRBJ1-2; D perhaps matches TRBD1 (5 bases). Germline-derived CDR1 and CDR2 are DFQATT and SNEGSKA (reference sequence). The V and J ends lost 3 bases and 6 bases respectively, with 17 bases between them. This CDR3 comprises 14 residues. In nucleotides, the CDR3 is TGCAGTGCTAGGCCTAGGGACCTTCCTAATGGCTACACCTTC. Translating gives CSARPRDLPNGYTF.

In its sample, this clonotype was seen many times. The rearrangement joins TRBV18 to TRBJ2-3; 11 positions agree with TRBD2. The CDR3 sequence is 19 residues long. The junction had 13 bases not matched to a gene; V was cut back by 3 bases and J by 2 bases. CDR1 is KGHSH and CDR2 is LQKENI in the germline V gene. CDR3 coding DNA: TGTGCCAGCTCACCGGTGACTAGCGGGAAGTGGGCTAACACAGATACGCAGTATTTT. Its protein product is CASSPVTSGKWANTDTQYF.

Regarding this clonotype: An end of the junction does not agree with germline; a read error may underlie this. The chain recombines TRBV6-4 with TRBJ2-2; D perhaps matches TRBD2 (6 bases). The CDR3 is 13 amino acids. CDR1 MRHNA and CDR2 SNTAGT come from the germline V gene. Here the CDR3 reads CASSAGNTGGLFF. CDR3 coding DNA: TGTGCCAGCAGTGCCGGGAACACCGGGGGGCTGTTTTTT.

This clonotype has only a few counts. V gene TRBV7-2 combines with J gene TRBJ2-2; no clear D. The CDR3 contains 15 residues. Per the germline V gene, CDR1 is SGHTA and CDR2 is FQGNSA. V shed 8 bases and J shed 0 bases, with 13 bases lying between them. This CDR3 reads CASLPGDANTGELFF. The CDR3 DNA sequence: TGTGCCAGCCTGCCCGGAGACGCGAACACCGGGGAGCTGTTTTTT.

The J gene is TRBJ2-3, the V gene TRBV6-1; a weak D match, TRBD1 (5 bases). Trimming took off 5 bases at V and 3 bases at J, with 12 bases between the two ends. CDR3 length: 14 amino acids. The germline V gene encodes CDR1 MNHNS and CDR2 SASEGT. The DNA of the CDR3 is TGTGCCAGCAGTCTCCCAGGGTTGACAGATACGCAGTATTTT. Residues: CASSLPGLTDTQYF.

This clonotype was found many times. J is TRBJ1-1 and V is TRBV20-1; maybe TRBD1 (6 bases). Trimming removed 1 base at V and 3 bases at J, with 12 bases between. CDR3 length: 14 residues. The germline gives CDR1 DFQATT, CDR2 SNEGSKA (reference sequence). CDR3 sequence (DNA): TGCAGTGCTAGAGCCGGGGGGCTTTACACTGAAGCTTTCTTT. This gives the protein CSARAGGLYTEAFF.

CDR3 bases: TGTGCCAGCAGCTATACTTGGACAGGTTACTTGAGCAATGAGCAGTTCTTC. Encoded protein: CASSYTWTGYLSNEQFF. This chain uses TRBV9 with TRBJ2-1; 7 bases line up with TRBD1. CDR3 length equals 17 residues. After removal of 4 bases from V and 6 bases from J, the junction contained 16 bases not matched to a gene. The germline V gene encodes CDR1 SGDLS and CDR2 YYNGEE. Supplemented by reference TRBV9 and TRBJ2-1, the full variable domain reads DSGVTQTPKHLITATGQRVTLRCSPRSGDLSVYWYQQSLDQGLQFLIQYYNGEERAKGNILERFSAQQFPDLHSELNLSSLELGDSALYFCASSYTWTGYLSNEQFFGPGTRLTVL.

In this sample, this clonotype turned up many times. The rearrangement links TRBV20-1 to TRBJ1-1; D uncertain. V was cut by 0 bases and J by 3 bases, with 11 bases left in between. CDR3 length: 14 amino acids. The V gene's germline CDR1 is DFQATT and CDR2 SNEGSKA (reference sequence). The CDR3 DNA reads TGCAGTGCTAGAGATCGGTTCGGGGACACTGAAGCTTTCTTT. This sequence encodes CSARDRFGDTEAFF.

The rearrangement uses TRBV4-2 and TRBJ2-5, with TRBD2 matching over 11 bases. With 4 bases clipped from V and 5 bases from J, the junction kept 12 bases outside the gene matches. Germline V gives CDR1 LGHNA, CDR2 YNFKEQ. The CDR3 loop spans 17 amino acids. The CDR3: CASSLTTGLAGGETQYF. The CDR3, as DNA: TGTGCCAGCAGCCTTACCACTGGGCTAGCGGGAGGTGAGACCCAGTACTTC.

This clonotype has just a few counts. The rearrangement uses TRBV15 and TRBJ1-5; 7 bases match TRBD1. CDR1 and CDR2 from the germline V gene are LNHNV and YYDKDF (reference sequence). CDR3 length: 15 residues. V lost 3 bases and J lost 3; bases outside the gene matches: 5. The CDR3 coding sequence is TGTGCCACCAGCAGCCTACAGGGGATCAATCAGCCCCAGCATTTT. This codes for CATSSLQGINQPQHF.

The table lists this clonotype with a few counts. In DNA, the CDR3 is TGCGCCAGCAGCCAAGATGAGGGACAGGGCTACGAGCAGTACTTC. It codes for CASSQDEGQGYEQYF. The chain joins TRBV4-3 to TRBJ2-7; TRBD1 agrees at 9 bases. Germline loops: CDR1 LGHNA, CDR2 YSLEER. The CDR3 covers 15 residues. V lost 0 bases and J lost 3; bases outside the gene matches: 3.

This clonotype has a count of ten or more. The chain carries TRBV7-2 and TRBJ1-1; D remains ambiguous. Germline CDR1 reads SGHTA; CDR2 reads FQGNSA. CDR3 size: 14 residues. The V and J ends lost 2 bases and 4 bases respectively, with 11 bases between them. The CDR3 sequence is CASSLKGLGTEAFF. The CDR3 DNA sequence: TGTGCCAGCAGCTTAAAAGGGTTGGGCACTGAAGCTTTCTTT. Variable domain in full (rest from reference TRBV7-2 and TRBJ1-1): GAGVSQSPSNKVTEKGKDVELRCDPISGHTALYWYRQSLGQGLEFLIYFQGNSAPDKSGLPSDRFSAERTGGSVSTLTIQRTQQEDSAVYLCASSLKGLGTEAFFGQGTRLTVV.

This clonotype was detected a few times. The chain links TRBV20-1 to TRBJ2-1; 9 nucleotides agree with TRBD2. This CDR3 is built from 17 residues. Germline V lookup: CDR1 DFQATT, CDR2 SNEGSKA (reference sequence). Unmatched junction bases numbered 11, after V lost 5 bases and J lost 0 bases. The CDR3 DNA reads as TGCAGTGCTCCCCGGGCGGGAGGGCCTTCCTCCTACAATGAGCAGTTCTTC. This encodes CSAPRAGGPSSYNEQFF.

This clonotype was recorded a few times. V and J are TRBV7-8 and TRBJ2-7; possible D gene TRBD1, 6 bases. Germline CDR1 is SGHVS and CDR2 is FQNEAQ. The length of the CDR3 is 15 residues. V was pared by 5 bases and J by 1 base, with 15 bases between. The CDR3 spells CASSPPDSLSYEQYF. Here the CDR3 DNA reads TGTGCCAGCAGCCCCCCGGACAGCCTATCCTACGAGCAGTACTTC.

This clonotype appeared many times. The chain joins TRBV28 to TRBJ2-7; the match to TRBD2 covers 12 bases. CDR3 length equals 18 residues. V dropped 7 bases and J dropped 6; count of bases not matched to a gene: 19. Germline V gene sequence: CDR1 MDHEN, CDR2 SYDVKM. The CDR3 protein is CASITGPASGRAFFEQYF. The CDR3 DNA follows: TGTGCCAGCATCACCGGACCGGCTAGCGGGAGGGCCTTTTTCGAGCAGTACTTC.

The genes are TRBV7-2 and TRBJ2-1; TRBD2 aligns across 7 bases. J gave up 8 bases and V 3 bases, and 7 bases lay outside the gene matches. The CDR3 loop spans 14 amino acids. Germline CDR1 SGHTA, CDR2 FQGNSA. The CDR3 bases are TGTGCCAGCAGCTTTGTGGGAGGGCGGGATGAGCAGTTCTTC. The encoded protein is CASSFVGGRDEQFF.

V is TRBV7-3 and J is TRBJ2-7; possibly TRBD1 for D (5 bases). With 5 bases removed from V and 0 bases from J, the gap between germline ends came to 11 bases. The CDR3 extends over 14 amino acids. CDR1 is SGHTA and CDR2 is FQGTGA in the germline V gene. The CDR3 nucleotides are TGTGCCAGCAGCCCCCGGACACGCTCCTACGAGCAGTACTTC. Its protein is CASSPRTRSYEQYF.

A word on this clonotype: This may be a read error, as it is one base from a much larger clone. The rearrangement joins TRBV7-2 to TRBJ2-4, with 7 bases aligning to TRBD2. CDR3 length: 15 amino acids. Germline V gene data show CDR1 as SGHTA and CDR2 as FQGNSA. V gave up 5 bases and J gave up 8 bases; unmatched junction bases: 12. The CDR3 here is CASSRSAGVRDIQYF. The CDR3, as DNA: TGTGCCAGCAGCCGGTCGGCGGGAGTCAGGGACATTCAGTACTTC.

The chain carries TRBV4-1 and TRBJ2-7; 10 nucleotides align to TRBD1. In germline, CDR1 is MGHRA, CDR2 YSYEKL. J gave up 2 bases and V 1 base, and 2 bases lay outside the gene matches. CDR3 length: 15 amino acids. In DNA form, the CDR3 reads TGCGCCAGCAGCCAAGTGGGACAGGGGACCTACGAGCAGTACTTC. Translating it yields CASSQVGQGTYEQYF.

V usage is TRBV10-3 and J usage is TRBJ2-1; D may match TRBD1 or TRBD2 (6 bases each). The V gene's germline CDR1 is ENHRY and CDR2 SYGVKD. The CDR3 has 15 amino acids. V was clipped by 0 bases and J by 7 bases, with 13 bases between them. CDR3 DNA sequence: TGTGCCATCAGTGAGTCAGGGGCGGGACAAAATGAGCAGTTCTTC. Translation: CAISESGAGQNEQFF.

A remark on this clonotype: This may arise from a read error, as a much more abundant clone is one base away. The chain carries TRBV30 and TRBJ2-7; 11 nucleotides align to TRBD2. Germline-derived CDR1 and CDR2 are GTSNPN and SVGIG (reference sequence). This CDR3 is 15 amino acids long. Germline trimming cut 3 bases from V and 6 bases from J; bases unmatched to any gene: 10. CDR3 nucleotide sequence: TGTGCCTGGAGCGGGATTAGGACTAGCGGGCCCGAGCAGTACTTC. This translates into CAWSGIRTSGPEQYF.

The chain combines TRBV7-2 with TRBJ1-2, with a weak D call TRBD1 (5 bases). Per germline, CDR1 SGHTA and CDR2 FQGNSA. This CDR3 contains 15 residues. V was pared by 5 bases and J by 4 bases, with 17 bases between. CDR3 coding DNA: TGTGCCAGCAGCGAGGGAACTAGCGGGGCCTATGGCTACACCTTC. It specifies CASSEGTSGAYGYTF.

This clonotype was counted between two and nine times. J is TRBJ2-3 and V is TRBV10-3; tentative D call: TRBD2 (6 bases). Deletions cut 9 bases from V and 2 bases from J, with 15 bases between. The CDR3 covers 14 residues. The germline gives CDR1 ENHRY, CDR2 SYGVKD. The CDR3 reads CAMGRDSFTDTQYF. CDR3 bases: TGTGCCATGGGTCGGGACTCCTTCACAGATACGCAGTATTTT.

This clonotype was seen ten or more times. The junction does not match germline at one end; this may be a read error. This chain joins TRBV28 and TRBJ2-5; 7 positions agree with TRBD2. Germline V CDR1 and CDR2: MDHEN, SYDVKM. The CDR3 covers 13 residues. The CDR3 loop is CASSPGLEDTQYF. CDR3 nucleotide sequence: TGTGCCAGCAGTCCTGGACTAGAAGACACCCAGTACTTC.